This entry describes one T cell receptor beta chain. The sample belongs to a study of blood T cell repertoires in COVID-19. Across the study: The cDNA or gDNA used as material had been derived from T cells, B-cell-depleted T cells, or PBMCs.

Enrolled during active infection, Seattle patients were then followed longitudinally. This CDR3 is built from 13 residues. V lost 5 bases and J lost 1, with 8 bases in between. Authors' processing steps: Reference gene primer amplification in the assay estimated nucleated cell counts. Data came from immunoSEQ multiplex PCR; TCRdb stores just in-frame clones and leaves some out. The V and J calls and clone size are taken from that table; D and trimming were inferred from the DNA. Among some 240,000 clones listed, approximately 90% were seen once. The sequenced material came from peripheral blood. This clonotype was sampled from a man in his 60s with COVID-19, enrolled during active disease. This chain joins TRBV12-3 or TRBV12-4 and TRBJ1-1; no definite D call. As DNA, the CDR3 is TGTGCCAGCAGTGCACTTGCGAACACTGAAGCTTTCTTT. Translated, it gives CASSALANTEAFF.